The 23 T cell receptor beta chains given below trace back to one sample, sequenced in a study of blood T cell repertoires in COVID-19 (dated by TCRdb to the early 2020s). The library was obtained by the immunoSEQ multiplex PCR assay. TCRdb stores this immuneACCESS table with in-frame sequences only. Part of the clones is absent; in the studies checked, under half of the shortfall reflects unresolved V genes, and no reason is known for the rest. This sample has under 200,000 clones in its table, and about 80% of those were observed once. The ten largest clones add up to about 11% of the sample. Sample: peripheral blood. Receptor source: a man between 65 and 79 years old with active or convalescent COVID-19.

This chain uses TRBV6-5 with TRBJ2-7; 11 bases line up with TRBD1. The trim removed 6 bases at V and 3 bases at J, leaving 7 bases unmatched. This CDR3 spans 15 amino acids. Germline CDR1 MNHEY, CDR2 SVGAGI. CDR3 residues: CASRHPGQGVYEQYF. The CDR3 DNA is TGTGCCAGCAGACATCCGGGACAGGGGGTCTACGAGCAGTACTTC.

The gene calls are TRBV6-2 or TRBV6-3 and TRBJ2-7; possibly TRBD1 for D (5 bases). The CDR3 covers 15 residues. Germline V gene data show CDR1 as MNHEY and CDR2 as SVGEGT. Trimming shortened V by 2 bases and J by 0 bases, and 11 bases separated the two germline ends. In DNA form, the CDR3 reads TGTGCCAGCAGTTACGGTCAGGGCAACTCCTACGAGCAGTACTTC. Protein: CASSYGQGNSYEQYF.

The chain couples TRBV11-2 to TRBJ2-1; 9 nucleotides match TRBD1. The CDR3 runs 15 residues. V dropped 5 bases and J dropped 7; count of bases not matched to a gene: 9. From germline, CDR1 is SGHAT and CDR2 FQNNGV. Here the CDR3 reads CASSPNRGRGNEQFF. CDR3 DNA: TGTGCCAGCAGCCCCAACAGGGGGCGCGGTAATGAGCAGTTCTTC.

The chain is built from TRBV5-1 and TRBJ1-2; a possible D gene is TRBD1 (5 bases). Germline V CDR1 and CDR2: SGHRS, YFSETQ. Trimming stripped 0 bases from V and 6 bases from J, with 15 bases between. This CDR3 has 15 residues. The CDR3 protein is CASSLGHGGDDGYTF. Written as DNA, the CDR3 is TGCGCCAGCAGCTTGGGACATGGGGGGGACGATGGCTACACCTTC.

This chain's CDR3 is CASSYLGHEQYF. CDR3 DNA: TGTGCCAGCAGCTACCTGGGGCACGAGCAGTACTTC. The chain combines TRBV7-2 with TRBJ2-7; D is perhaps TRBD1 (5 bases). CDR1 and CDR2 (germline): SGHTA, FQGNSA. The length of the CDR3 is 12 residues. V was pared by 4 bases and J by 5 bases, with 9 bases between. The whole variable domain, remainder taken from reference TRBV7-2 and TRBJ2-7, is GAGVSQSPSNKVTEKGKDVELRCDPISGHTALYWYRQSLGQGLEFLIYFQGNSAPDKSGLPSDRFSAERTGGSVSTLTIQRTQQEDSAVYLCASSYLGHEQYFGPGTRLTVT.

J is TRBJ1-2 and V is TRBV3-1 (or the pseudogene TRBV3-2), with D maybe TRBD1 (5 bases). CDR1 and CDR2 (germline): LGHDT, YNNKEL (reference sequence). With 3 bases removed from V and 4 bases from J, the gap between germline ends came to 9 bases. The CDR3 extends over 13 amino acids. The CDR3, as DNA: TGTGCCAGCAGCCAGTCGACAGTCTATGGCTACACCTTC. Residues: CASSQSTVYGYTF.

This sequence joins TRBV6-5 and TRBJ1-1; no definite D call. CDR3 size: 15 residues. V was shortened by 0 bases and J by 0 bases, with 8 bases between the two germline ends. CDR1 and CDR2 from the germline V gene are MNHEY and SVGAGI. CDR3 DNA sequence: TGTGCCAGCAGTTACTCGACAAGCATGAACACTGAAGCTTTCTTT. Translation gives CASSYSTSMNTEAFF.

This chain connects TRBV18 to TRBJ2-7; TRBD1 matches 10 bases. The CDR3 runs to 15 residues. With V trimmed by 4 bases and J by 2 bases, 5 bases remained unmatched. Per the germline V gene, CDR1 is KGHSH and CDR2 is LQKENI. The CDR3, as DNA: TGTGCCAGCTCACGAACAGGACAGGGGGCCTACGAGCAGTACTTC. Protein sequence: CASSRTGQGAYEQYF. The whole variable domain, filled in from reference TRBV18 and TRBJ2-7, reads NAGVMQNPRHLVRRRGQEARLRCSPMKGHSHVYWYRQLPEEGLKFMVYLQKENIIDESGMPKERFSAEFPKEGPSILRIQQVVRGDSAAYFCASSRTGQGAYEQYFGPGTRLTVT.

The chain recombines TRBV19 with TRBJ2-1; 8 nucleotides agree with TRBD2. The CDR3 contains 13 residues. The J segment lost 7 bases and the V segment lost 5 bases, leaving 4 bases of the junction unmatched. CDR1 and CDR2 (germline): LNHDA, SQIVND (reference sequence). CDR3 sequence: CASSLGTRNEQFF. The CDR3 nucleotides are TGTGCCAGTAGTTTGGGGACTAGGAATGAGCAGTTCTTC.

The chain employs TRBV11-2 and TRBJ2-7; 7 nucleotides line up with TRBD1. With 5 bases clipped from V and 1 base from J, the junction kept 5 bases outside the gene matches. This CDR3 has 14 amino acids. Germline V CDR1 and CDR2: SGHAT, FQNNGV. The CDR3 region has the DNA TGTGCCAGCAGCGCCAACAGGGGATCCTACGAGCAGTACTTC. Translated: CASSANRGSYEQYF.

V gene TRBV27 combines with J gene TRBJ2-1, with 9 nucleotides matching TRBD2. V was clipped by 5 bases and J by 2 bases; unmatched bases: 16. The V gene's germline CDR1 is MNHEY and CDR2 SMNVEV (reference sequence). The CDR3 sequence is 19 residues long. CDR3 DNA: TGTGCCAGCAGTCCCCGACTAGCGGAGGATTTACACACCTACAATGAGCAGTTCTTC. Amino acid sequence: CASSPRLAEDLHTYNEQFF.

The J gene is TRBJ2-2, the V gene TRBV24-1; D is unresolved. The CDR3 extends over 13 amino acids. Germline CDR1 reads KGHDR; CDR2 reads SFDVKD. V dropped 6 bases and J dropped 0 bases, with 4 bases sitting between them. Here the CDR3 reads CATSSANTGELFF. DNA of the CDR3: TGTGCCACCAGTTCAGCGAACACCGGGGAGCTGTTTTTT.

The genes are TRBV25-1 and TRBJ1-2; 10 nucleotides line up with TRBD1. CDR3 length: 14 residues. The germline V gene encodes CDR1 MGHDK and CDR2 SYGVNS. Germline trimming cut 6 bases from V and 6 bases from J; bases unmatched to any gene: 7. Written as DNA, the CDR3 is TGTGCCAGCAGGGGGGACAGGGGAGTGGATGGCTACACCTTC. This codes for CASRGDRGVDGYTF.

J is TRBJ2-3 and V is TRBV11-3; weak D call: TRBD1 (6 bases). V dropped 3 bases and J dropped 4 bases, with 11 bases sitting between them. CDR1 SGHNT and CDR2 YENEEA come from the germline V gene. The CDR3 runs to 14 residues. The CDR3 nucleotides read TGTGCCAGCAGCTTGGGCAGGGGAGCAGATACGCAGTATTTT. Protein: CASSLGRGADTQYF.

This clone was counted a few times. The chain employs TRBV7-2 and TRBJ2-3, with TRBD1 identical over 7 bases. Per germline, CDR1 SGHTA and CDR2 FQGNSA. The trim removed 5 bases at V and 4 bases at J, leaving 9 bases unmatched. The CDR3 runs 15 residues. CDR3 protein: CASSRRQGSSDTQYF. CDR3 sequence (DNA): TGTGCCAGCAGCCGCCGACAGGGAAGTTCAGATACGCAGTATTTT.

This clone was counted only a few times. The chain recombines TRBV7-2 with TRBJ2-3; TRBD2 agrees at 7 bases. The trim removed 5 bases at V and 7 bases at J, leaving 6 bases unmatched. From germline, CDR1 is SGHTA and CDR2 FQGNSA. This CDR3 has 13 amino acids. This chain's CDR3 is CASSPTSPNTQYF. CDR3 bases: TGTGCCAGCAGCCCGACTAGCCCCAATACGCAGTATTTT.

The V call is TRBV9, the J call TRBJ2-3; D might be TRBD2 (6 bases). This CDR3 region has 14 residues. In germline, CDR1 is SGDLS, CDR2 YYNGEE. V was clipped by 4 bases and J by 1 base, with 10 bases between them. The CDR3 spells CASSPRRGTDTQYF. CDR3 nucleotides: TGTGCCAGCAGCCCGAGGAGGGGCACAGATACGCAGTATTTT. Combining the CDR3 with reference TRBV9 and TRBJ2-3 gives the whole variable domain DSGVTQTPKHLITATGQRVTLRCSPRSGDLSVYWYQQSLDQGLQFLIQYYNGEERAKGNILERFSAQQFPDLHSELNLSSLELGDSALYFCASSPRRGTDTQYFGPGTRLTVL.

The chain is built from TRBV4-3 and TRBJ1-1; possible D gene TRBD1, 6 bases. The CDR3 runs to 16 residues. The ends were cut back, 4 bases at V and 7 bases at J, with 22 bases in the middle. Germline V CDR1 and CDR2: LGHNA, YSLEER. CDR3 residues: CASSPDWGGAYGEAFF. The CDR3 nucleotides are TGCGCCAGCAGCCCTGATTGGGGGGGGGCTTATGGTGAAGCTTTCTTT.

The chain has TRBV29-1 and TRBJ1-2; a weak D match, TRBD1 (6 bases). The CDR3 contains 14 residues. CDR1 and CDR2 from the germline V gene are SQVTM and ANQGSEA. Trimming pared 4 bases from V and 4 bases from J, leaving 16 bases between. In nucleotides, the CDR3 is TGCAGCGTTGTCCAAGGGGGGGATGGCTATGGCTACACCTTC. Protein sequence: CSVVQGGDGYGYTF.

CDR3 residues: CASSERGQSSYEQYF. In DNA, the CDR3 is TGTGCCAGCAGTGAAAGGGGACAGAGCTCCTACGAGCAGTACTTC. V gene TRBV2 combines with J gene TRBJ2-7; 7 bases match TRBD1. Per the germline V gene, CDR1 is SNHLY and CDR2 is FYNNEI. The V gene end was trimmed by 2 bases and the J gene end by 0 bases; junction bases not matched to a gene: 4. CDR3 size: 15 residues.

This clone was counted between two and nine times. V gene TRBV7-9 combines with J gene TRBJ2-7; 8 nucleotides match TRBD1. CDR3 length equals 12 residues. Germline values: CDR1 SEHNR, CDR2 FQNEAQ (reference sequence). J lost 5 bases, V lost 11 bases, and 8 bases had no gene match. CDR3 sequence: CAGRQGINEQYF. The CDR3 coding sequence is TGTGCCGGTAGACAGGGGATCAACGAGCAGTACTTC.

DNA for the CDR3: TGTGCCAGCTCCCTCTCGACAGGGACCTACGAGCAGTACTTC. It yields the protein CASSLSTGTYEQYF. V gene TRBV18 combines with J gene TRBJ2-7; TRBD1 aligns across 7 bases. Trimming cost V 6 bases and J 2 bases; bases outside gene matches: 7. The CDR3 contains 14 residues. Per germline, CDR1 KGHSH and CDR2 LQKENI.

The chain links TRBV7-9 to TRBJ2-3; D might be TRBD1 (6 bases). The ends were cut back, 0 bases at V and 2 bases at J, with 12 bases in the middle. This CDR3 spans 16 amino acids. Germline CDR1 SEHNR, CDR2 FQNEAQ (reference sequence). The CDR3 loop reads CASSLAPQGYTDTQYF. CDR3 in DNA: TGTGCCAGCAGCTTAGCCCCACAGGGATACACAGATACGCAGTATTTT.